The rows below give T cell receptor beta chains drawn from one sample of a study of tumor-infiltrating lymphocytes in primary liver carcinoma. One entry per CDR3 protein, called by TCRdb with MiXCR from the multiplex PCR reads. The sample records over 100,000 distinct CDR3 sequences, roughly 70% being singletons. Sequencing was carried out using tumor-adjacent normal liver tissue. These receptors were collected from a woman aged 60-75 years with primary liver carcinoma and hepatitis B virus infection. Both conserved end residues are part of each CDR3. A D gene is named only where the DNA matches it firmly. Clone size is not always given. Where it is, it says once, few, many or a class for expanded clones.

J gene,clone size,V gene,D gene,CDR3 DNA,CDR3 protein
TRBJ2-1,NA,TRBV5-4,TRBD2,TGTGCCAGCAGCTCGGTAGCGGGCCCCTACAATGAGCAATTCTTC,CASSSVAGPYNEQFF
TRBJ1-1,once,TRBV29-1,NA,TGCAGCGTTGGCAGATCCGGGACTCTGAACACTGAAGCTCTCTTT,CSVGRSGTLNTEALF
TRBJ2-1,few,TRBV11-2,NA,TGTGCCAGCAGCTTCGGCCACAATGAGGAGTTCTTC,CASSFGHNEEFF
TRBJ1-5,NA,TRBV6-1,TRBD1,TGTTCCAGCAGTCAAGACAGGGCTCAGCCCCAGCACTTT,CSSSQDRAQPQHF
TRBJ2-7,many,TRBV12-3/TRBV12-4,TRBD1,TGTGCCAGCAAACCGGGACAGGGGCCCTACGAGCAGTACTTC,CASKPGQGPYEQYF
TRBJ1-5,many,TRBV4-1,NA,TGCGCCAGCAGCCAAGAAGGATTAGGACAGCCCCAGCATTTT,CASSQEGLGQPQHF
TRBJ2-2,NA,TRBV29-1,TRBD1,TGCAGCACTGTCAGGGGGCGCACCGGGGAGCTGTTTTTT,CSTVRGRTGELFF
TRBJ1-2,NA,TRBV6-2/TRBV6-3,NA,TGTGCCATTCACAGGAGGGACGGCTACACCTTC,CAIHRRDGYTF
TRBJ2-1,many,TRBV29-1,TRBD1,TGCAGCGTTGAACGAAGGGGGCTGTTCTCCTACAATGAGCAGTTCTTC,CSVERRGLFSYNEQFF
TRBJ2-1,NA,TRBV11-2,TRBD2,TGTGCCAGCAGCTGGACTAGTGGTAGTGAGCAGTTATTC,CASSWTSGSEQLF
TRBJ2-7,many,TRBV14,NA,TGTGCCAGCAGCCAAGACCTGACCCACGAGCAGTACTTC,CASSQDLTHEQYF
TRBJ1-1,NA,TRBV12-3/TRBV12-4,NA,TGTGCCAGCAGCAAGACAGAAATTAACACTGAAGCTTTCTTT,CASSKTEINTEAFF
TRBJ2-3,NA,TRBV20-1,TRBD2,TGCAATGCAAAAGGACTAGCGGGCGGGGATACGCAGTATTTT,CNAKGLAGGDTQYF
TRBJ2-1,NA,TRBV7-3,NA,TGTGCCAACAACCCCGGTGGGGGGGCGAGGTCCTACAATGAGCAGTTCTTC,CANNPGGGARSYNEQFF
TRBJ2-6,NA,TRBV5-6,NA,TGTGCCAGCAGCTTGATGGTCACGGGCATACGATCTGGGGCCGACGTCCTGACTTTC,CASSLMVTGIRSGADVLTF
TRBJ2-7,many,TRBV28,NA,TGTGCCAGCAGTTTCGCCGGACCCTCCTACGAGCAGTACTTC,CASSFAGPSYEQYF
TRBJ2-1,NA,TRBV11-2,TRBD2,TGTGCCAGTAGCTTATCGGGAGGGCCGCTTGAGCAGTCCTTC,CASSLSGGPLEQSF
TRBJ2-3,NA,TRBV29-1,NA,TGCAGCGCGGCGGTGGGGGCAGATACGCAGTATTTT,CSAAVGADTQYF
TRBJ1-4,few,TRBV29-1,NA,TGCAGCGCCGAAGAGGGCTCAGGTGAAAAACTGTTTTTT,CSAEEGSGEKLFF
TRBJ2-3,NA,TRBV10-3,NA,TGTGCCACCAAAGACGCCACGAAGTATTTT,CATKDATKYF
TRBJ2-1,NA,TRBV5-6,TRBD1,TGTGCCAGCAACCCCTTCTGGGACAGAGACGATGAGCAGTTCTTC,CASNPFWDRDDEQFF
TRBJ2-1,NA,TRBV11-2,NA,TGTGCCAGCAGCTCTACCCCACTGAGGAGTTCATACAATGAGCAGTTCTTC,CASSSTPLRSSYNEQFF
TRBJ1-4,NA,TRBV4-1,NA,TGCGCCAGTAGCCTAGCCCCACAGGGAGCTAATGAAAAACCGTTTTTT,CASSLAPQGANEKPFF
TRBJ2-3,NA,TRBV29-1,NA,TGCAGAGTTAAGAAGGCGGGTACAGATATGCAGTATTTT,CRVKKAGTDMQYF
TRBJ2-7,NA,TRBV9,TRBD2,TGTGCCAGCAGCGTAGGCCTAGCGGGTGGGCCACTGTATTTC,CASSVGLAGGPLYF
TRBJ2-2,NA,TRBV11-2,NA,TGTGCCAGCAGCTTAGTGCTTTACCGGGAGCTCTTTTTT,CASSLVLYRELFF
TRBJ1-2,many,TRBV6-1,NA,TGTGCCAGCAGTGAACGGTTCCTGGTCCTTAGATCTAACTATGGCTACACCTTC,CASSERFLVLRSNYGYTF
TRBJ2-3,NA,TRBV14,TRBD1,TGTGCCAGCATCCGAGGGGGCTTCAGCACAGATACGCAGTATTTT,CASIRGGFSTDTQYF
TRBJ2-3,NA,TRBV11-2,NA,TGTGCCAGCTCCTCGGTGGCGGAAGTGCCTAGCACAGATACGCAGTATTTT,CASSSVAEVPSTDTQYF
TRBJ2-5,NA,TRBV29-1,TRBD1,TGCAGTATTGAACCGGCCAGGGGGCGGCAAGAGACCCAGTACTTC,CSIEPARGRQETQYF
TRBJ2-5,NA,TRBV5-6,NA,TGTACCAGCAGCTTGGGGGGAGAGGAGACCCAGTACTTT,CTSSLGGEETQYF
TRBJ2-1,NA,TRBV11-2,TRBD2,TGTACCAGCAGCTTAAGGGAGGGGTTCAATGAGCAGTTCTTC,CTSSLREGFNEQFF
TRBJ2-3,NA,TRBV28,TRBD2,TGTGCCAGCACCCTAGGCGGGAGCACAGATACGCGGTATTTT,CASTLGGSTDTRYF
TRBJ2-7,NA,TRBV6-5,NA,TGTGCCAGCAGTCAACTGATATGGAGCCCGATCTACGAGCAGTATTTC,CASSQLIWSPIYEQYF
TRBJ2-7,NA,TRBV11-2,NA,TGTGCCAGCAGCTCCTCCCAAGGATCCTACGAGCAGTATTTC,CASSSSQGSYEQYF
TRBJ2-5,NA,TRBV5-1,NA,TGCGTCAGCAGGCCCGTTATAGCGAGAGTGGGGGAGACCCAGTACTTC,CVSRPVIARVGETQYF
TRBJ2-3,NA,TRBV6-2/TRBV6-3,TRBD2,TGTGTCAGCAGTTCCCCCCGGAGAGGGAGGGGCGCAGATACGCAGTATTTT,CVSSSPRRGRGADTQYF
TRBJ2-5,NA,TRBV4-1,TRBD1,TGCGCCAGCAACCAGAGACAGGGTAGCGAGACCCAATACTTC,CASNQRQGSETQYF
TRBJ2-2,few,TRBV11-2,TRBD2,TGTGCCAGCGGCTCCGGACTAGCTCAGGACACCGGGGAGCTGTTTTTT,CASGSGLAQDTGELFF
TRBJ1-1,many,TRBV14,NA,TGTGCCAGCAGCCAGAACATGGGGACTGAAGCTTTCTTT,CASSQNMGTEAFF
TRBJ2-6,many,TRBV6-5,NA,TGTGCCAGCAGTTTAGACGGGTCTGGGGCCAACGTCCTGACTTTC,CASSLDGSGANVLTF
TRBJ2-1,once,TRBV11-2,NA,TGTGCCAGCAGCCTCAGTTGCGGAAGGTACAATGAGCAGTTCTTC,CASSLSCGRYNEQFF
TRBJ2-5,NA,TRBV28,TRBD2,TGTGCCAGCAGTTTAGCGAAAGCGGGAGATCGGGAGACCGAGTACTTC,CASSLAKAGDRETEYF
TRBJ1-2,NA,TRBV24-1,NA,TGTGCCACCAGTGCACTCTCGAGGAGCCACACCTTC,CATSALSRSHTF
TRBJ2-5,medium-sized,TRBV14,NA,TGTGCCAGCAGCCAAGATCTAGCCATTCAAGAGACCCAGTACTTC,CASSQDLAIQETQYF
TRBJ2-1,few,TRBV20-1,TRBD2,TGCAGTGCTAGAGATCTCCTAGCGGGAGGTGCATTCAATGAGCAGTTCTTC,CSARDLLAGGAFNEQFF
TRBJ2-7,medium-sized,TRBV11-2,NA,TGTGCCAGCAGCCGGGACGGACCTTCCTACGAGCAGTACTTC,CASSRDGPSYEQYF
TRBJ1-2,few,TRBV19,NA,TGTGCCAGTAGTATCCTGTATGGCTACACCTTC,CASSILYGYTF
TRBJ2-2,NA,TRBV11-3,NA,TGTGCCAGCAGCTCCACAGGGACCGGGGAGCTGTTTTTT,CASSSTGTGELFF
TRBJ2-7,many,TRBV6-5,NA,TGTGCCAGCACCATGACAGGTTACCCCTACGAGCAGTACTTC,CASTMTGYPYEQYF
TRBJ1-1,once,TRBV5-4,NA,TGTGCCAGCAGCTTCATGTCAGAGAACACTGAAGCTTTCTTT,CASSFMSENTEAFF